One and the same sample provided the 24 T cell receptor beta chains below, sequenced in a study of blood T cell repertoires in COVID-19. Sequencing was performed with immunoSEQ multiplex PCR; in TCRdb, only in-frame clones are kept and a portion is missing. The sample records under 200,000 clones, around nine tenths being singletons. The material sequenced was peripheral blood. The receptors were gathered from a woman between 70 and 85 years old with COVID-19, enrolled during active disease.

V and J are TRBV6-5 and TRBJ1-1, with a possible D match to TRBD1 (6 bases). This CDR3 comprises 14 residues. CDR1 and CDR2 (germline): MNHEY, SVGAGI. V dropped 6 bases and J dropped 4 bases, with 15 bases sitting between them. The CDR3 DNA sequence: TGTGCCAGCAGCCGGACAGTAACTAGCACTGAAGCTTTCTTT. As protein: CASSRTVTSTEAFF.

The genes are TRBV28 and TRBJ2-2; D possibly corresponds to TRBD2 (5 bases). V was clipped by 2 bases and J by 2 bases, with 9 bases between them. The CDR3 extends over 15 amino acids. Per the germline V gene, CDR1 is MDHEN and CDR2 is SYDVKM. The CDR3 bases are TGTGCCAGCAGTTTAGCAGCGGATAACACCGGGGAGCTGTTTTTT. This translates into CASSLAADNTGELFF.

This chain joins TRBV6-5 and TRBJ2-3, with a possible D match to TRBD1 (5 bases). Between the trimmed V and J ends, which lost 7 bases and 1 base, there was a span of 15 bases. CDR1 MNHEY and CDR2 SVGAGI come from the germline V gene. The CDR3 is 15 amino acids. The CDR3 protein is CASKSLGVGTDTQYF. The CDR3 DNA sequence: TGTGCCAGCAAATCTCTAGGGGTCGGCACAGATACGCAGTATTTT.

The chain recombines TRBV5-1 with TRBJ1-2; 11 bases fit TRBD1. This CDR3 region has 16 residues. Germline lookup yields CDR1 SGHRS and CDR2 YFSETQ. Trimming cost V 1 base and J 7 bases; bases outside gene matches: 9. This CDR3 reads CASSLRTGGALPGYTF. CDR3 sequence (DNA): TGCGCCAGCAGCTTGAGGACAGGGGGCGCGTTGCCTGGCTACACCTTC.

The chain joins TRBV7-2 to TRBJ1-1, with D perhaps TRBD1 (6 bases). The CDR3 covers 15 residues. Between the trimmed V and J ends, which lost 5 bases and 1 base, there was a span of 14 bases. CDR1 and CDR2 from the germline V gene are SGHTA and FQGNSA. This chain's CDR3 is CASSLWGGRNTEAFF. The CDR3, as DNA: TGTGCCAGCAGCCTATGGGGGGGGCGGAACACTGAAGCTTTCTTT.

The chain combines TRBV29-1 with TRBJ2-5; TRBD1 matches at 9 bases. The CDR3 totals 14 residues. V shed 4 bases and J 2 bases; nucleotides not matched to a gene: 5. Germline-derived CDR1 and CDR2 are SQVTM and ANQGSEA. The CDR3 DNA follows: TGCAGCGTTGCCTTGGGGACAGGGCAAGAGACCCAGTACTTC. Its translation: CSVALGTGQETQYF.

The chain employs TRBV19 and TRBJ1-2; 10 bases are shared with TRBD1. The CDR3 sequence is 15 residues long. The trim removed 5 bases at V and 3 bases at J, leaving 6 bases unmatched. Per the germline V gene, CDR1 is LNHDA and CDR2 is SQIVND (reference sequence). As DNA, the CDR3 is TGTGCCAGTAGTGGGATCGGACAGGGGGACTATGGCTACACCTTC. The encoded protein is CASSGIGQGDYGYTF.

The chain recombines TRBV6-2 or TRBV6-3 with TRBJ1-6; no clear D. Trimming stripped 2 bases from V and 5 bases from J, with 7 bases between. CDR1 MNHEY and CDR2 SVGEGT come from the germline V gene. CDR3 size: 14 residues. The CDR3 protein is CASSYAENNSPLHF. Here the CDR3 DNA reads TGTGCCAGCAGTTACGCGGAAAATAATTCACCCCTCCACTTT.

This chain connects TRBV5-6 to TRBJ1-2; D is unclear. This CDR3 comprises 12 residues. Looked up from germline, CDR1 is SGHDT and CDR2 is YYEEEE. Deletions cut 3 bases from V and 4 bases from J, with 7 bases between. The CDR3 sequence: CASSSWSYGYTF. The CDR3 nucleotides are TGTGCCAGCAGCTCATGGAGCTATGGCTACACCTTC.

This clone was seen only a few times. The chain joins TRBV29-1 to TRBJ1-2; tentative D call: TRBD1 (6 bases). Deletions cut 6 bases from V and 8 bases from J, with 16 bases between. CDR3 size: 12 residues. Germline CDR1 is SQVTM and CDR2 is ANQGSEA. CDR3 region: CSVTRGIEGYTF. The CDR3 DNA sequence: TGCAGCGTGACGAGGGGGATAGAAGGCTACACCTTC.

This chain uses TRBV4-2 with TRBJ1-3, with D uncertain. The CDR3 runs 15 residues. Germline V gene lookup returns CDR1 LGHNA and CDR2 YNFKEQ. Trimming stripped 0 bases from V and 3 bases from J, with 9 bases between. CDR3 sequence reads: CASSQDKRVGNTIYF. As DNA, the CDR3 is TGTGCCAGCAGCCAAGATAAACGGGTTGGAAACACCATATATTTT.

CDR3 residues: CASSYLGQGRNSPLHF. DNA of the CDR3: TGTGCCAGCAGTTACCTCGGACAGGGGAGGAATTCACCCCTCCACTTT. The chain carries TRBV6-6 and TRBJ1-6; 9 bases are a match to TRBD1. Trimming took 2 bases from V and 7 from J; bases not matched to a gene: 6. This CDR3 contains 16 residues. Per the germline V gene, CDR1 is MNHNY and CDR2 is SVGAGI (reference sequence).

This chain uses TRBV7-6 with TRBJ1-3; D is undetermined. Trimming took 3 bases from V and 8 from J, leaving 5 bases between them. Germline lookup yields CDR1 SGHVS and CDR2 FNYEAQ. The CDR3 consists of 11 residues. In DNA form, the CDR3 reads TGTGCCAGCAGCTTCTCCGACACCATATATTTT. Translating it yields CASSFSDTIYF.

The chain couples TRBV7-2 to TRBJ2-7; D unclear. Trimming cost V 1 base and J 7 bases, with 17 bases left between them. This CDR3 contains 15 residues. Per the germline V gene, CDR1 is SGHTA and CDR2 is FQGNSA. As DNA, the CDR3 is TGTGCCAGCAGCTTAGAATCCTCCAGTTACGGGGAGCAGTACTTC. This encodes CASSLESSSYGEQYF. The full variable domain, in which reference TRBV7-2 and TRBJ2-7 provide the parts outside the CDR3, is GAGVSQSPSNKVTEKGKDVELRCDPISGHTALYWYRQSLGQGLEFLIYFQGNSAPDKSGLPSDRFSAERTGGSVSTLTIQRTQQEDSAVYLCASSLESSSYGEQYFGPGTRLTVT.

The chain has TRBV7-8 and TRBJ2-5; tentative D call: TRBD2 (5 bases). The CDR3 has 13 residues. The germline V and J ends were trimmed by 2 bases and 5 bases, with 9 bases remaining between them. Germline V gene sequence: CDR1 SGHVS, CDR2 FQNEAQ. DNA for the CDR3: TGTGCCAGCAGCTTAACAAGGAGGGAGACCCAGTACTTC. Translation: CASSLTRRETQYF.

The chain couples TRBV7-3 to TRBJ1-5, with 12 bases fitting TRBD1. Germline V gene sequence: CDR1 SGHTA, CDR2 FQGTGA. This CDR3 comprises 17 residues. The junction had 4 bases not matched to a gene; V was cut back by 3 bases and J by 1 base. The CDR3 loop reads CASSLEGQGASNQPQHF. CDR3 nucleotides: TGTGCCAGCAGCTTGGAGGGACAGGGGGCGAGCAATCAGCCCCAGCATTTT. The full variable domain, its missing parts supplied by reference TRBV7-3 and TRBJ1-5, is GAGVSQTPSNKVTEKGKYVELRCDPISGHTALYWYRQSLGQGPEFLIYFQGTGAADDSGLPNDRFFAVRPEGSVSTLKIQRTERGDSAVYLCASSLEGQGASNQPQHFGDGTRLSIL.

In DNA, the CDR3 is TGTGCCAGCAGTACCCCGGGACAGAATCAGCCCCAGCATTTT. Protein: CASSTPGQNQPQHF. V is TRBV2 and J is TRBJ1-5; TRBD1 matches at 7 bases. CDR1 is SNHLY and CDR2 is FYNNEI in the germline V gene. V was clipped by 5 bases and J by 4 bases; unmatched bases: 5. This CDR3 has 14 amino acids.

The gene calls are TRBV6-5 and TRBJ2-1, with TRBD2 identical over 10 bases. Germline V gene sequence: CDR1 MNHEY, CDR2 SVGAGI. This CDR3 is 14 amino acids long. V lost 6 bases, J lost 7 bases, and 6 bases stayed unmatched. CDR3 loop: CASSTAGGRNEQFF. The CDR3 DNA sequence: TGTGCCAGCAGCACAGCGGGGGGGCGGAATGAGCAGTTCTTC.

The chain is built from TRBV5-1 and TRBJ1-6; 7 bases are shared with TRBD1. The CDR3 is 14 residues long. The germline V gene has CDR1 SGHRS and CDR2 YFSETQ. Trimming removed 4 bases from V and 7 bases from J; junction bases left unmatched: 5. CDR3 sequence: CASSRDSLNSPLHF. In nucleotides, the CDR3 is TGCGCCAGCAGCCGGGACAGCTTAAATTCACCCCTCCACTTT.

J is TRBJ1-1 and V is TRBV19, with a tentative D call TRBD1 (5 bases). Germline-derived CDR1 and CDR2 are LNHDA and SQIVND (reference sequence). Trimming shortened V by 5 bases and J by 1 base, and 8 bases separated the two germline ends. The CDR3 has 13 amino acids. CDR3 residues: CASSVDKNTEAFF. The CDR3 nucleotides read TGTGCCAGTAGTGTGGACAAGAACACTGAAGCTTTCTTT.

The CDR3 loop reads CATIDRQNTEAFF. In DNA, the CDR3 is TGTGCCACCATAGACAGACAGAACACTGAAGCTTTCTTT. The chain carries TRBV6-5 and TRBJ1-1; tentative D call: TRBD1 (5 bases). The CDR3 loop spans 13 amino acids. Per the germline V gene, CDR1 is MNHEY and CDR2 is SVGAGI. The V gene lost 10 bases and the J gene lost 1 base, with 13 bases spanning the gap.

This clone was seen more than once but under ten times. The chain carries TRBV6-6 and TRBJ1-5; tentatively, D is TRBD1 (5 bases). V dropped 6 bases and J dropped 0 bases, with 9 bases sitting between them. The CDR3 covers 14 residues. CDR1 and CDR2 (germline): MNHNY, SVGAGI (reference sequence). In DNA, the CDR3 is TGTGCCAGCAGGCACCAGGGTAGCAATCAGCCCCAGCATTTT. It yields the protein CASRHQGSNQPQHF.

The J gene is TRBJ1-2, the V gene TRBV24-1, with D possibly being TRBD1 (5 bases). The CDR3 is made up of 17 amino acids. V was shortened by 8 bases and J by 1 base, with 22 bases between the two germline ends. CDR1 is KGHDR and CDR2 is SFDVKD in the germline V gene. The CDR3 is CATMTEPVRPLNYGYTF. DNA of the CDR3: TGTGCCACCATGACAGAACCAGTTCGGCCCCTTAACTATGGCTACACCTTC.

The V call is TRBV5-1, the J call TRBJ2-7; 10 bases line up with TRBD1. The germline V gene encodes CDR1 SGHRS and CDR2 YFSETQ. CDR3 length: 15 amino acids. V shed 4 bases, J shed 5 bases, and the junction held 9 bases outside the gene matches. In nucleotides, the CDR3 is TGCGCCAGCAGCGTTGAGGGACAGGGGATCAACGAGCAGTACTTC. It codes for CASSVEGQGINEQYF.